The entry below gives a single T cell receptor beta chain sequence along with its context. Its target is unknown. The entry originates in a study of shared clonotypes between healthy human individuals. The overall study: CD4 naive and CD4 memory each took three plates per donor, while CD8 naive took two and CD8 memory one. Regarding the study as a whole: Clonotype sharing across donors was expected to vary with sequencing depth.

Deep-level running was used for the assay. The repertoire was sequenced with immunoSEQ multiplex PCR; TCRdb's copy has only in-frame clones and lacks some. The repertoire holds over 1.4 million clones, with around 97% as singletons. The ends were cut back, 3 bases at V and 2 bases at J, with 11 bases in the middle. From germline, CDR1 is LNHDA and CDR2 SQIVND (reference sequence). There are 14 residues in the CDR3. There were only Caucasian adults among the donors, and all lived in Nashville, Tennessee. Sample: naive CD4+ T cells sorted from blood. Subset: CD45RA+ positively selected. The receptor comes from a man aged 30 to 39 in good health. V usage is TRBV19 and J usage is TRBJ2-7, with a tentative D call TRBD1 (5 bases). CDR3 loop: CASSMGLLAYEQYF. The DNA of the CDR3 is TGTGCCAGTAGTATGGGGCTACTTGCCTACGAGCAGTACTTC.